This note documents a single T cell receptor (beta chain) sequence. The specificity of this receptor is unknown. Base quality data are lacking; no much larger clone is found one base away. The data are from a study of blood T cells in healthy people across ages (dated by TCRdb to the mid-2010s). With respect to the entire study: In model experiments, roughly one uniquely barcoded TCR beta cDNA molecule per two T cells was captured by template switching. To track age-related changes in TCR beta repertoire diversity, the study relied on deep sequencing normalized with unique cDNA molecular identifiers. Donors were grouped into four age groups: young (average approximately 15 years), middle-aged (39), aged (approximately 67) and long-lived (around 80). To avoid experimental bias, donors of different ages were distributed randomly across sequencing lanes. Using the same blood draw, the study looked at two additional independent replicas of 1 million unique cDNA reads for two donors, one aged 18 to 30 and the other aged 80 or older.

The library was built by means of 5' RACE. Sequencing relied on an Illumina HiSeq 2500. The second PCR ran for roughly 7 to 12 cycles and used a J-beta primer mix along with a sample-barcoded 5' primer. A unique molecular identifier was introduced onto each TCR beta cDNA molecule by a template-switch 5' adaptor carrying 12 random nucleotides. Each sample yielded at least 2.5 million CDR3-containing paired-end reads. All of the RNA was converted into first-strand cDNA using the Mint cDNA synthesis kit, with a TRBC-specific oligonucleotide serving as the primer. After uracil-DNA glycosylase treatment, a first 18-cycle PCR used universal primers M1SS and BC2_uni_R on all cDNA. The paper's processing steps were these. Normalization of each sample was performed by random selection of 1 million high-quality reads, each carrying a distinct molecular identifier. Instead of being binned into consensus sequences, reads that shared molecular identifiers were thrown out. MiTCR, with a Q25 quality threshold and the strictest error-elimination algorithm, was used for CDR3 identification, clonotype clustering and error correction. A nonparametric unseen species model with Euler transformation was used to estimate lower-bound total TCR beta diversity. The raw public reads went through TCRdb reprocessing: fastp at Q25, MiXCR clone calling, in-frame beta chains kept. Every CDR3 protein is listed once, alongside the most common genes and DNA of its rows. TCRdb's processing, not the authors' own work, is the source of the V and J calls. A total of approximately 810,000 distinct CDR3 sequences appear in this sample, 35% to 40% of them only once. Around 13% of the sample belongs to the ten largest clones.

The paper's findings and limits, for the study overall: Because the CMV infection status of the donors was unknown, age-related changes in expanded clonotypes may potentially have been confounded. The long-lived group showed more naive CD4+ T cells, fewer expanded clones and increased TCR diversity than the aged group, suggesting age selection. As age increased, observed TCR beta diversity per million T cells dropped in a roughly linear way, and a significant reduction was already evident by age 40. Since profiling was done on bulk unsorted PBMCs, naive and antigen-experienced compartments could not be conclusively compared. There was a strong correlation between observed TCR beta diversity and the percentage of naive T cells measured by flow cytometry. Estimates of total diversity from one million sequenced T cells were regarded as lower bounds and underestimates.

V is cut by 1 base and J by 2 bases, and the space between the germline ends is 11 bases. From the cysteine through the phenylalanine, the CDR3 covers 15 amino acids. The retained sequence is limited to the CDR3, 45 bases, with the frame set at the first base. CDR1 and CDR2 are read off the germline V gene as SGHDN and FVKESK. The donors were some 39 Caucasian individuals from Russia, aged 6 to 90 years, who were systemically healthy. Roughly 10 milliliters of peripheral blood were collected from each donor into EDTA-treated Vacutainer tubes. Ficoll-Paque density-gradient centrifugation was used to isolate PBMCs, with at least 7 million obtained per sample. Total RNA, at least 5.5 micrograms per sample, was extracted from PBMCs with Trizol reagent. Naive CD45RAhigh/CD27high T cell percentages were measured by flow cytometry on a PBMC aliquot from every donor.

The sample was blood. The source of this sequence is a man between 18 and 29 years old in good health. This sequence uses TRBV14 and TRBJ2-5; too little of a D gene remains to name it. The CDR3 loop reads CASSQGRQTQETQYF. The nucleotide sequence reads as follows: TGTGCCAGCAGCCAAGGTCGGCAGACACAAGAGACCCAGTACTTC.